This entry lists 8 T cell receptor beta chains sequenced from one sample in a study of OX40 agonist ivuxolimab in advanced cancers. Measured with immunoSEQ multiplex PCR; TCRdb has only the in-frame clones, and not every one. The table has 30,000 to 45,000 clones, 92% seen once; the top ten hold approximately 22%. The starting material was CD4+ or CD8+ T cells sorted from blood, obtained in a trial of the OX40 agonist ivuxolimab. The receptors come from an adult with an advanced solid tumor such as melanoma, head and neck, liver or kidney cancer.

The chain recombines TRBV27 with TRBJ2-1, with 9 bases aligning to TRBD2. The CDR3 length is 16 residues. Germline lookup yields CDR1 MNHEY and CDR2 SMNVEV (reference sequence). V dropped 6 bases and J dropped 8; count of bases not matched to a gene: 14. CDR3 amino acids: CASSFLGGLAFDEQFF. The CDR3 bases are TGTGCCAGCAGCTTCCTGGGGGGACTAGCTTTCGATGAGCAGTTCTTC.

The chain is built from TRBV19 and TRBJ1-1; D gene ambiguous. Germline values: CDR1 LNHDA, CDR2 SQIVND (reference sequence). Trimming took off 3 bases at V and 4 bases at J, with 12 bases between the two ends. This CDR3 has 14 amino acids. CDR3: CASSMMLGGTEAFF. CDR3 sequence (DNA): TGTGCCAGTAGTATGATGCTGGGTGGCACTGAAGCTTTCTTT.

V and J are TRBV6-5 and TRBJ2-7; 8 bases agree with TRBD1. The germline V gene has CDR1 MNHEY and CDR2 SVGAGI. The CDR3 length is 12 residues. The V and J ends lost 5 bases and 9 bases, in that order; junction bases with no gene match: 6. The CDR3 sequence is CASSKDRGRQYF. CDR3 coding DNA: TGTGCCAGCAGTAAAGACAGGGGACGGCAGTACTTC.

The chain has TRBV2 and TRBJ2-5, with 7 bases identical to TRBD1. Germline V gene data show CDR1 as SNHLY and CDR2 as FYNNEI. This CDR3 has 14 residues. V trimming: 2 bases; J trimming: 5 bases; junction bases outside the gene matches: 5. CDR3: CASSERQGLETQYF. CDR3 DNA sequence: TGTGCCAGCAGTGAACGACAGGGTCTGGAGACCCAGTACTTC.

The J gene is TRBJ2-1, the V gene TRBV11-2; TRBD2 aligns across 13 bases. Per germline, CDR1 SGHAT and CDR2 FQNNGV. The CDR3 has 17 residues. Trimming cost V 4 bases and J 8 bases; bases outside gene matches: 11. CDR3: CASSSFRTSGSGYEQFF. The DNA of the CDR3 is TGTGCCAGCAGCTCATTCCGGACTAGCGGGAGTGGCTATGAGCAGTTCTTC.

The chain combines TRBV19 with TRBJ2-7, with 8 bases identical to TRBD1. Germline V gene lookup returns CDR1 LNHDA and CDR2 SQIVND (reference sequence). The V and J ends lost 4 bases and 5 bases, in that order; junction bases with no gene match: 7. This CDR3 contains 14 residues. The CDR3 bases are TGTGCCAGTAGTAGCCGGACAGGGTGGAACGAGCAGTACTTC. Translation: CASSSRTGWNEQYF.

The V and J genes are TRBV5-6 and TRBJ2-5; D unresolved. Deletions cut 0 bases from V and 1 base from J, with 13 bases between. Germline assignment: CDR1 SGHDT and CDR2 YYEEEE. This CDR3 contains 16 residues. For the CDR3, the DNA is TGTGCCAGCAGCTTGGAGGGTCTAAGGGTCCAAGAGACCCAGTACTTC. Amino acids: CASSLEGLRVQETQYF.

The V and J genes are TRBV7-2 and TRBJ2-7; D gene unclear. The CDR3 loop spans 11 amino acids. CDR1 and CDR2 (germline): SGHTA, FQGNSA. Trimming removed 5 bases at V and 7 bases at J, with 9 bases between. The CDR3 loop reads CASSPSREQYF. The DNA for the CDR3 is TGTGCCAGCAGCCCTTCCAGGGAGCAGTACTTC.